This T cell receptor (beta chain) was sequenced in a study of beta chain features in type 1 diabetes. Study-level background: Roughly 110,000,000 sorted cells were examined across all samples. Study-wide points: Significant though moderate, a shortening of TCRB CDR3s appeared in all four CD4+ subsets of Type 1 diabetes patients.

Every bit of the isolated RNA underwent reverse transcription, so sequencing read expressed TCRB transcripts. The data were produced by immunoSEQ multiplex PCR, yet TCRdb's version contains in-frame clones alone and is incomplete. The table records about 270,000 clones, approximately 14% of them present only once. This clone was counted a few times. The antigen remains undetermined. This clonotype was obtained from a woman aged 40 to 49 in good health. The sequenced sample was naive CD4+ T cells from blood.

In DNA form, the CDR3 reads TGTGCCAGCAGTTTATCCGGGGAGGGCGTCGTCTCACCCCTCCACTTT. It yields the protein CASSLSGEGVVSPLHF. The chain recombines TRBV28 with TRBJ1-6; D is ambiguous. The CDR3 contains 16 residues. Looked up from germline, CDR1 is MDHEN and CDR2 is SYDVKM. V lost 1 base to trimming and J lost 10 bases, with 17 bases between them.